This T cell receptor (beta chain) was found in a study of OX40 agonist ivuxolimab in advanced cancers. Study context: At 0.01 to 10 mg/kg, ivuxolimab was administered intravenously to patients every 2 weeks. Dose-escalation patients had hepatocellular carcinoma, melanoma, renal cell or head and neck cancer. Study outcomes and limitations: On average, CD8+ T cells showed a greater number of expanded clones than CD4+. The expanded peripheral T cells' antigen specificity was not determined.

Sequencing used immunoSEQ multiplex PCR; TCRdb keeps in-frame clones, though not all of them. The repertoire holds about 15,000 clones, with roughly 77% as singletons. This clone showed up just a few times. Its antigen is unknown. Trimming shortened V by 1 base and J by 5 bases, and 3 bases separated the two germline ends. In germline, CDR1 is SGHVS, CDR2 FQNEAQ. The CDR3 totals 11 residues. The sample in question was CD4+ or CD8+ T cells sorted from blood, obtained in a trial of the OX40 agonist ivuxolimab. The sequence was obtained from an adult with an advanced solid tumor such as melanoma, head and neck, liver or kidney cancer. The chain uses TRBV7-8 and TRBJ2-7; no clear D gene. The chain's CDR3 is CASSLGNEQYF. The CDR3 DNA reads as TGTGCCAGCAGCTTAGGGAACGAGCAGTACTTC.